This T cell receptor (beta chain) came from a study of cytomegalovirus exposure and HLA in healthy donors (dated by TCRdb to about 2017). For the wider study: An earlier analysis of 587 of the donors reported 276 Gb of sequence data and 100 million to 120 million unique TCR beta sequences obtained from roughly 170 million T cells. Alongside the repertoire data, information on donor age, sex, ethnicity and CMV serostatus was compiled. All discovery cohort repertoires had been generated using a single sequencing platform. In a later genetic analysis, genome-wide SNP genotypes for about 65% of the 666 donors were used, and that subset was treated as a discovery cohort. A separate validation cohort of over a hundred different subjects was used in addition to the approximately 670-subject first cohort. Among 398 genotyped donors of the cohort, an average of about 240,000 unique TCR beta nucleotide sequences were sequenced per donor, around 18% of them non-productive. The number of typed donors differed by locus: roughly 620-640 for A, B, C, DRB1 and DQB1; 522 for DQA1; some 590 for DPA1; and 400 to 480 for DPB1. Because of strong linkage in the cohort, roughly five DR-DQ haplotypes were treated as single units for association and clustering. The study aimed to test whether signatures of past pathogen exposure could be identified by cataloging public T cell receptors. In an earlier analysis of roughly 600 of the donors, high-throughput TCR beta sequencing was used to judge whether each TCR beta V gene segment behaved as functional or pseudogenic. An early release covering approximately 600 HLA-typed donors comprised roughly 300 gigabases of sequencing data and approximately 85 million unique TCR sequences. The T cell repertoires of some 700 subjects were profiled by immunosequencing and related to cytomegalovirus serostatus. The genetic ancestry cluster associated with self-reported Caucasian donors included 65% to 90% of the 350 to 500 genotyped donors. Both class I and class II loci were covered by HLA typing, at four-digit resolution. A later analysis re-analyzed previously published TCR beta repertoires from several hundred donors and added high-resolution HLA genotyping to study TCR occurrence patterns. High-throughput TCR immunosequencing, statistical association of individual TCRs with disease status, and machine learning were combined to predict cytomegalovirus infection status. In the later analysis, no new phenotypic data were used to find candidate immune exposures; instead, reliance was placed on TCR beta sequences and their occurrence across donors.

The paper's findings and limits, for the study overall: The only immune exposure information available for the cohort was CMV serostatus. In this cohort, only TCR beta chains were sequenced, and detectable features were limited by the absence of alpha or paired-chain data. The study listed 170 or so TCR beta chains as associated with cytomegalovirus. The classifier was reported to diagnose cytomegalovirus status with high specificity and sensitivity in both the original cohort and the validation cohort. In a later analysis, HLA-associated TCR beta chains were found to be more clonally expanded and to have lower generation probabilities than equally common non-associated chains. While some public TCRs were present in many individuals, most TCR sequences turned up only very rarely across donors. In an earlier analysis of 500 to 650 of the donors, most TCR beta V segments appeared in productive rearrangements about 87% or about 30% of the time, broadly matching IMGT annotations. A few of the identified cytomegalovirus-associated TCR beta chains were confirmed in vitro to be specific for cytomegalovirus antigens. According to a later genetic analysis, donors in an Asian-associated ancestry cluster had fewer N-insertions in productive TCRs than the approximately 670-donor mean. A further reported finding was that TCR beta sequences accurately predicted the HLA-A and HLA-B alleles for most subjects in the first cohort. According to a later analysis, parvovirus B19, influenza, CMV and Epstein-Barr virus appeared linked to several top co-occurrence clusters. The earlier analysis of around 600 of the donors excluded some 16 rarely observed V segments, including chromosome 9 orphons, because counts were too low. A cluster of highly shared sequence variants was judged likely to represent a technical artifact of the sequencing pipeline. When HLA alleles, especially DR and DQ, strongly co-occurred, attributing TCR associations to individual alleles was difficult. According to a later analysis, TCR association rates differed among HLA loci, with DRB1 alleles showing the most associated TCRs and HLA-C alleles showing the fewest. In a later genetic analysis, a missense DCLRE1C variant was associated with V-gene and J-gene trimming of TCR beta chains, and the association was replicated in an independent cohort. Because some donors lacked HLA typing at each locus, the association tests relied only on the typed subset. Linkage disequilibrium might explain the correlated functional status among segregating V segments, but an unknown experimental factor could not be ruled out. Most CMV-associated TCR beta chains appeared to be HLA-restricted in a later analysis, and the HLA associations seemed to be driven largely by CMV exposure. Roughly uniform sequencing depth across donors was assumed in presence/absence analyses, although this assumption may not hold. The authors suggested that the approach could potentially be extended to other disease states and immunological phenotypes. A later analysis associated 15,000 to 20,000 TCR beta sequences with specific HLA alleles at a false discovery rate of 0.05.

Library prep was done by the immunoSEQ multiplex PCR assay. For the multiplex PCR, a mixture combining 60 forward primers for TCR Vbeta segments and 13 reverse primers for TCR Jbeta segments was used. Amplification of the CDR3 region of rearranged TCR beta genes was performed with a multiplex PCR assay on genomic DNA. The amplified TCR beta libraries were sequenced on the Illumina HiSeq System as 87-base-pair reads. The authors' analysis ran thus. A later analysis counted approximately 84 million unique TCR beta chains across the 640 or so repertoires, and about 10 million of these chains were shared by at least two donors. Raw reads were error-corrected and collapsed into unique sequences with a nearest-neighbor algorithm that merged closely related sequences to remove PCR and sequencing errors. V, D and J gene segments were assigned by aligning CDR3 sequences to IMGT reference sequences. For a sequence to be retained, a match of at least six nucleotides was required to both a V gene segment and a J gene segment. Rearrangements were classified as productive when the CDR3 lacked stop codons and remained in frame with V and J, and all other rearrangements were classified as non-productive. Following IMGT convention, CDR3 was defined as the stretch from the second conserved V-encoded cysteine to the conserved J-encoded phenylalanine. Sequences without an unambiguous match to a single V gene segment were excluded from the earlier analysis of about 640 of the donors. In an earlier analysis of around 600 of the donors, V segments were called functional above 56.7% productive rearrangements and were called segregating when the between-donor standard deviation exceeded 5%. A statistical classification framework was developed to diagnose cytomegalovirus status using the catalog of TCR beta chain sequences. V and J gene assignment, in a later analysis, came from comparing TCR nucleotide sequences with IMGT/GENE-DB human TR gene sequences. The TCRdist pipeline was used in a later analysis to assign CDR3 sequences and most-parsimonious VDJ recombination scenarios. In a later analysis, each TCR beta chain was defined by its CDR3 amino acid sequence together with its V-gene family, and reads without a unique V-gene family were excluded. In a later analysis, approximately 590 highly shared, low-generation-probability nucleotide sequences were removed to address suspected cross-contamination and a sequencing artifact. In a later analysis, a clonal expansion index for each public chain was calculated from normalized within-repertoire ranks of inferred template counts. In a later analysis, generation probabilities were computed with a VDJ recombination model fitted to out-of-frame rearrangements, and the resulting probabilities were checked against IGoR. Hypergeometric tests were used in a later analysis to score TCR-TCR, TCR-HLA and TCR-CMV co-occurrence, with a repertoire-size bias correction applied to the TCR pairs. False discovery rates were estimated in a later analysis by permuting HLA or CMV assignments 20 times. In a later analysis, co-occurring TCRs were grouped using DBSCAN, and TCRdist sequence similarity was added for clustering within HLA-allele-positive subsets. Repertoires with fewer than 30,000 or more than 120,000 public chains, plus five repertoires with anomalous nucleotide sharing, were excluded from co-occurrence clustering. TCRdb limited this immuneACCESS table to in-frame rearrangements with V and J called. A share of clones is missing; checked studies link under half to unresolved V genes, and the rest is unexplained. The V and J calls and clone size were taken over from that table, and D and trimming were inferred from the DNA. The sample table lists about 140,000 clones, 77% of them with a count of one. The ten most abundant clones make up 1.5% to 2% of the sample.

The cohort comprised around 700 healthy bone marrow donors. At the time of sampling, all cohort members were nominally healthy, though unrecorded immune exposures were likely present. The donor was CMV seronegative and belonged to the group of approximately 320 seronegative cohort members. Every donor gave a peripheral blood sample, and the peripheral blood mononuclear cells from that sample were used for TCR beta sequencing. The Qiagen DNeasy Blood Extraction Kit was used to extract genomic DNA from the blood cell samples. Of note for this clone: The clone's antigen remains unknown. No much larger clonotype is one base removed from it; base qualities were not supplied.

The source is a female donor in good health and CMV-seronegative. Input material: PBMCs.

The CDR3 here reads CASSLVLRVNYNEQFF. The DNA sequence reads TGTGCCAGCAGCTTAGTGCTCCGGGTTAACTACAATGAGCAGTTCTTC. The V gene is TRBV11-2 and the J gene is TRBJ2-1; the D segment cannot be called with confidence. Including the terminal cysteine and phenylalanine, the CDR3 comprises 16 residues. Only the CDR3 region is kept as DNA, spanning 48 bases read in frame from base 1. The germline V gene encodes CDR1 SGHAT and CDR2 FQNNGV. V was cut back by 1 base and J by 3 bases, leaving a gap of 13 bases between them.